Following are 25 T cell receptor beta chains from one sample sequenced in a study of beta chain features in type 1 diabetes (dated by TCRdb to between 2017 and 2018). Summary of the overall study and its limitations: A moderate but significant shortening of TCRB CDR3 length was observed in type 1 diabetes patients in all four CD4+ subsets.

The library was obtained by the immunoSEQ multiplex PCR assay. All of the isolated RNA was reverse transcribed with the High Capacity cDNA Reverse Transcription Kit, so expressed TCRB transcripts were sequenced. In its TCRdb copy, this immuneACCESS table keeps in-frame sequences only and misses some clones. Where compared with another copy, unresolved V genes explain less than half of these, and the others have no known cause. This sample lists a few hundred thousand clones; 9.6% were detected once. Jointly, the top ten make up about 0.63% of the sample. No antigen has been assigned to these receptors. The source material was central memory CD4+ T cells from blood. These receptor sequences come from a man younger than 45 with type 1 diabetes.

Ten or more counts support this clone. The gene calls are TRBV7-9 and TRBJ2-3; 8 bases map to TRBD2. The ends lost 1 base at V and 4 bases at J; junction bases unmatched: 4. Germline V gene lookup returns CDR1 SEHNR and CDR2 FQNEAQ (reference sequence). The CDR3 sequence is 15 residues long. The CDR3 region has the DNA TGTGCCAGCAGCTTAGATGGTAGCGGGGCAGATACGCAGTATTTT. It yields the protein CASSLDGSGADTQYF.

This clone was counted between two and nine times. The chain carries TRBV18 and TRBJ2-7; D uncertain. There are 13 residues in the CDR3. Looked up from germline, CDR1 is KGHSH and CDR2 is LQKENI. V lost 3 bases to trimming and J lost 3 bases, with 9 bases between them. CDR3 in amino acids: CASSPSANYEQYF. CDR3 nucleotides: TGTGCCAGCTCACCTTCAGCGAACTACGAGCAGTACTTC.

The chain joins TRBV27 to TRBJ2-2; 7 positions agree with TRBD1. The V segment lost 5 bases and the J segment 6 bases; nucleotides outside the gene matches: 6. Germline V gene lookup returns CDR1 MNHEY and CDR2 SMNVEV (reference sequence). The CDR3 covers 14 residues. The chain's CDR3 is CASSRTGAAGELFF. CDR3 DNA sequence: TGTGCCAGCAGTAGAACAGGGGCGGCCGGGGAGCTGTTTTTT.

This clone came up a few times. The sample holds other DNA sequences that translate to the same CDR3. The chain couples TRBV7-6 to TRBJ2-1; D is unclear. Germline V gene lookup returns CDR1 SGHVS and CDR2 FNYEAQ. The CDR3 consists of 11 residues. V lost 6 bases and J lost 8, with 8 bases in between. CDR3 amino acids: CASSPSYEQFF. CDR3 in DNA: TGTGCCAGCAGTCCCAGTTATGAGCAGTTCTTC.

The table lists this clone with a few counts. The chain has TRBV5-1 and TRBJ2-7, with 8 bases identical to TRBD2. From germline, CDR1 is SGHRS and CDR2 YFSETQ. The ends lost 4 bases at V and 1 base at J; junction bases unmatched: 10. This CDR3 has 16 residues. CDR3 in DNA: TGCGCCAGCAGCCCGAACCCAGGCGGGGGGTCCTACGAGCAGTACTTC. This codes for CASSPNPGGGSYEQYF. The full variable domain, its missing parts supplied by reference TRBV5-1 and TRBJ2-7, is KAGVTQTPRYLIKTRGQQVTLSCSPISGHRSVSWYQQTPGQGLQFLFEYFSETQRNKGNFPGRFSGRQFSNSRSEMNVSTLELGDSALYLCASSPNPGGGSYEQYFGPGTRLTVT.

This clone was seen a handful of times. A junction end diverges from the germline sequence, so it may reflect a read error. This chain links TRBV7-3 with TRBJ2-1, with D perhaps TRBD1 (6 bases). The CDR3 length is 12 residues. Germline V gene lookup returns CDR1 SGHTA and CDR2 FQGTGA. The CDR3 DNA reads as TGTGCCAGCAGCTTAGGGCAGGGGCGCCGGGTCTTC. This translates into CASSLGQGRRVF.

This clone was recorded a few times. In DNA form, the CDR3 reads TGTGCCAGCAGTGAAGGCCTGGTAGCGGGTGAGCAGTTCTTC. This codes for CASSEGLVAGEQFF. The chain uses TRBV6-4 and TRBJ2-1; 7 positions agree with TRBD2. CDR3 length equals 14 residues. Germline V gene data show CDR1 as MRHNA and CDR2 as SNTAGT. V trimming: 3 bases; J trimming: 9 bases; junction bases outside the gene matches: 8.

Comments on this clone: The sample has other DNA sequences that encode this CDR3 too. CDR3 protein: CASSLPGPGANVLTF. The CDR3 DNA reads TGTGCCAGCAGTTTACCGGGACCTGGGGCCAACGTCCTGACTTTC. The chain combines TRBV28 with TRBJ2-6; tentatively, D is TRBD1 or TRBD2 (5 bases each). Germline loops: CDR1 MDHEN, CDR2 SYDVKM. V was clipped by 2 bases and J by 2 bases, with 7 bases between them. The length of the CDR3 is 15 residues.

The chain carries TRBV18 and TRBJ1-1; maybe TRBD1 (6 bases). The ends were cut back, 3 bases at V and 4 bases at J, with 18 bases in the middle. The V gene's germline CDR1 is KGHSH and CDR2 LQKENI. This CDR3 contains 16 residues. As DNA, the CDR3 is TGTGCCAGCTCACCCGCTGGGGGGCGAGTGGGCACTGAAGCTTTCTTT. As protein: CASSPAGGRVGTEAFF.

As for this clone: Just one base apart from a much larger clone, this may be a read error. V is TRBV11-2 and J is TRBJ2-2; D gene uncertain. Germline lookup yields CDR1 SGHAT and CDR2 FQNNGV. V lost 2 bases to trimming and J lost 1 base, with 5 bases between them. This CDR3 contains 14 residues. CDR3 loop: CASSLQENTGELFF. The CDR3 coding sequence is TGTGCCAGCAGCTTACAAGAGAACACCGGGGAGCTGTTTTTT.

The chain carries TRBV6-5 and TRBJ2-7; D is uncertain. The V gene lost 0 bases and the J gene lost 3 bases, with 12 bases spanning the gap. Germline lookup yields CDR1 MNHEY and CDR2 SVGAGI. The CDR3 is made up of 15 amino acids. CDR3 DNA sequence: TGTGCCAGCAGTTACTCGAACCAGCCAGACTACGAGCAGTACTTC. Its protein product is CASSYSNQPDYEQYF.

This clone was observed a few times. The genes are TRBV29-1 and TRBJ2-5, with 13 bases identical to TRBD2. CDR3 length equals 13 residues. Germline loops: CDR1 SQVTM, CDR2 ANQGSEA. V lost 7 bases and J lost 4; bases outside the gene matches: 3. The CDR3 DNA follows: TGCAGCGCGGGACTAGCGGGAACAGAGACCCAGTACTTC. Amino acids: CSAGLAGTETQYF.

This chain uses TRBV19 with TRBJ2-6; D gene unclear. Germline V gene lookup returns CDR1 LNHDA and CDR2 SQIVND (reference sequence). The CDR3 is made up of 15 amino acids. V was pared by 3 bases and J by 0 bases, with 6 bases between. The CDR3 sequence is CASSMVHSGANVLTF. CDR3 bases: TGTGCCAGTAGTATGGTACACTCTGGGGCCAACGTCCTGACTTTC.

This clone showed up many times. The V gene is TRBV28, the J gene TRBJ1-3, with D unresolved. The CDR3 length is 13 residues. Germline values: CDR1 MDHEN, CDR2 SYDVKM. V lost 3 bases to trimming and J lost 3 bases, with 6 bases between them. The CDR3 loop is CASSLTFGNTIYF. The CDR3 DNA sequence: TGTGCCAGCAGTTTGACGTTTGGAAACACCATATATTTT. The full variable domain, rest sourced from reference TRBV28 and TRBJ1-3, is DVKVTQSSRYLVKRTGEKVFLECVQDMDHENMFWYRQDPGLGLRLIYFSYDVKMKEKGDIPEGYSVSREKKERFSLILESASTNQTSMYLCASSLTFGNTIYFGEGSWLTVV.

This clone has a handful of counts. The chain carries TRBV6-5 and TRBJ2-1; 8 bases line up with TRBD2. The germline gives CDR1 MNHEY, CDR2 SVGAGI. V was clipped by 2 bases and J by 9 bases; unmatched bases: 6. This CDR3 comprises 14 residues. This chain's CDR3 is CASSYTGGGGEQFF. For the CDR3, the DNA is TGTGCCAGCAGTTACACGGGGGGGGGAGGTGAGCAGTTCTTC.

This clone was seen many times. The V call is TRBV7-9, the J call TRBJ2-1; D is ambiguous. Trimming took off 8 bases at V and 4 bases at J, with 21 bases between the two ends. Germline CDR1 is SEHNR and CDR2 is FQNEAQ (reference sequence). The CDR3 is 16 amino acids. For the CDR3, the DNA is TGTGCCAGCGGATCTGCGACCGGCAACAGATACAATGAGCAGTTCTTC. Its translation is CASGSATGNRYNEQFF.

The J gene is TRBJ2-2, the V gene TRBV5-6, with TRBD1 matching over 10 bases. Looked up from germline, CDR1 is SGHDT and CDR2 is YYEEEE. This CDR3 region has 16 residues. Trimming removed 3 bases from V and 3 bases from J; junction bases left unmatched: 5. CDR3 in DNA: TGTGCCAGCAGCTCCTTGACAGGGGGCTACACCGGGGAGCTGTTTTTT. Protein: CASSSLTGGYTGELFF.

This clone occurred a few times. The chain recombines TRBV6-6 with TRBJ2-5; either TRBD1 or TRBD2 may supply D (6 bases each). The V end was cut by 6 bases, the J end by 2 bases, with 16 bases between. The CDR3 has 15 amino acids. The germline gives CDR1 MNHNY, CDR2 SVGAGI (reference sequence). In nucleotides, the CDR3 is TGTGCCAGCAGACGAGGGGGGAGGCCACAAGAGACCCAGTACTTC. This sequence encodes CASRRGGRPQETQYF.

This sequence joins TRBV15 and TRBJ2-7, with 10 bases fitting TRBD2. Germline CDR1 LNHNV, CDR2 YYDKDF (reference sequence). The J segment lost 5 bases and the V segment lost 8 bases, leaving 3 bases of the junction unmatched. The length of the CDR3 is 12 residues. The CDR3 bases are TGTGCCACCTCTAGCGGGAGTGACGAGCAGTACTTC. It is translated as CATSSGSDEQYF.

This clone has ten or more counts. The chain links TRBV28 to TRBJ1-4; D gene ambiguous. The germline gives CDR1 MDHEN, CDR2 SYDVKM. CDR3 length equals 12 residues. V shed 5 bases and J shed 12 bases, with 13 bases lying between them. In DNA form, the CDR3 reads TGTGCCAGCAGTGGAGGTCCTCAAGAACTGTTTTTT. It specifies CASSGGPQELFF.

The V call is TRBV7-2, the J call TRBJ2-7; 7 bases map to TRBD1. After removal of 5 bases from V and 6 bases from J, the junction contained 4 bases not matched to a gene. CDR1 and CDR2 (germline): SGHTA, FQGNSA. The CDR3 consists of 12 residues. CDR3 loop: CASSLTGSEQYF. CDR3 bases: TGTGCCAGCAGCCTGACAGGGAGCGAGCAGTACTTC.

V gene TRBV6-5 combines with J gene TRBJ2-1; 9 bases agree with TRBD2. Germline V CDR1 and CDR2: MNHEY, SVGAGI. V lost 2 bases to trimming and J lost 3 bases; unmatched junction nucleotides: 2. The CDR3 runs 15 residues. CDR3 nucleotides: TGTGCCAGCAGTTACGGGACTAGCCACTACAATGAGCAGTTCTTC. Encoded protein: CASSYGTSHYNEQFF.

The chain combines TRBV6-6 with TRBJ1-5, with D unresolved. Looked up from germline, CDR1 is MNHNY and CDR2 is SVGAGI (reference sequence). The length of the CDR3 is 15 residues. Trimming removed 6 bases from V and 4 bases from J, with 16 bases in between. The DNA of the CDR3 is TGTGCCAGCAGAGTAGCGGTAGGGTTAAATCAGCCCCAGCATTTT. As protein: CASRVAVGLNQPQHF.

This clone showed up just once. The chain employs TRBV7-2 and TRBJ2-2; D not resolved. This CDR3 contains 15 residues. From germline, CDR1 is SGHTA and CDR2 FQGNSA. V was shortened by 1 base and J by 3 bases, with 9 bases between the two germline ends. In DNA form, the CDR3 reads TGTGCCAGCAGCTTAGTTACGGGTCACACCGGGGAGCTGTTTTTT. Amino acid sequence: CASSLVTGHTGELFF.

The genes are TRBV18 and TRBJ2-7, with 8 bases fitting TRBD2. Germline CDR1 KGHSH, CDR2 LQKENI. The CDR3 has 17 amino acids. Trimming removed 0 bases from V and 0 bases from J; junction bases left unmatched: 7. The CDR3 nucleotides read TGTGCCAGCTCACCACCGGGGCGGGGGGCCGGCTCCTACGAGCAGTACTTC. Translating gives CASSPPGRGAGSYEQYF. Looking up the rest from reference TRBV18 and TRBJ2-7 gives the full variable domain: NAGVMQNPRHLVRRRGQEARLRCSPMKGHSHVYWYRQLPEEGLKFMVYLQKENIIDESGMPKERFSAEFPKEGPSILRIQQVVRGDSAAYFCASSPPGRGAGSYEQYFGPGTRLTVT.